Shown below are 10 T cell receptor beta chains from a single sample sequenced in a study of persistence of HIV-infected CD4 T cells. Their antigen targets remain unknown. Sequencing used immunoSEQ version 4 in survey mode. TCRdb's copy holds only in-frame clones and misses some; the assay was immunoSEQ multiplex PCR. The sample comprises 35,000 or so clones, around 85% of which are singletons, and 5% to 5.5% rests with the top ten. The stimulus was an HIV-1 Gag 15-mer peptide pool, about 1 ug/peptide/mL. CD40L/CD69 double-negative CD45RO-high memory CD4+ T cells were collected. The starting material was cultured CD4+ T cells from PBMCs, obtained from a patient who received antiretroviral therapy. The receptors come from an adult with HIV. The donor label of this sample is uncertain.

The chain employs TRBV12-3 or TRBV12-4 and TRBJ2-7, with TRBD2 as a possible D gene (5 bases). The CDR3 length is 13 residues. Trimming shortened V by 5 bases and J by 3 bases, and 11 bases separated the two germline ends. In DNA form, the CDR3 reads TGTGCCAGCAGTCCACCCGGGGTCTACGAGCAGTACTTC. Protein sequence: CASSPPGVYEQYF.

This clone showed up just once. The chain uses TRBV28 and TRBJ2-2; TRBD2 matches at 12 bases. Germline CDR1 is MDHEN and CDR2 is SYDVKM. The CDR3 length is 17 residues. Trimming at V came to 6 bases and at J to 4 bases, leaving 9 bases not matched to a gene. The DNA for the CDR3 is TGTGCCAGCAGCCTGGAGGGACTAGCGGGTCGCACCGGGGAGCTGTTTTTT. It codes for CASSLEGLAGRTGELFF.

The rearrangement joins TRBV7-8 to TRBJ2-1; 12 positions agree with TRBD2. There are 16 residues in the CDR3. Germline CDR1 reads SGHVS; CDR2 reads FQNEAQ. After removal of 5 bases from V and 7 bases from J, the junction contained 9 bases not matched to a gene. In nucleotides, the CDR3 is TGTGCCAGCAGCCCCTGGACTAGCGGGGACACGAATGAGCAGTTCTTC. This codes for CASSPWTSGDTNEQFF.

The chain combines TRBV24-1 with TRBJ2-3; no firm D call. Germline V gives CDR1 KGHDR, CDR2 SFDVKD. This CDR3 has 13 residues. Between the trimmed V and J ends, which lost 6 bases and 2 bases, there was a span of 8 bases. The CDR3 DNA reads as TGTGCCACCAGTCCTACACTCACAGATACGCAGTATTTT. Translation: CATSPTLTDTQYF.

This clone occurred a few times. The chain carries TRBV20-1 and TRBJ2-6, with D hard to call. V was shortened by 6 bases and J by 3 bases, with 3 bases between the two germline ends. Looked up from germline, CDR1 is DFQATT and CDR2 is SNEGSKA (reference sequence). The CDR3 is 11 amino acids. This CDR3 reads CSAIGANVLTF. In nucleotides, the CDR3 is TGCAGTGCGATTGGGGCCAACGTCCTGACTTTC.

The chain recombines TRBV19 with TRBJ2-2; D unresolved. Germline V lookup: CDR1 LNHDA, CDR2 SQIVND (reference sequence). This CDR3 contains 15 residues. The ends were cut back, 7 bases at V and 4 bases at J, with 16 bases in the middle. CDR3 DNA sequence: TGTGCCAGTACCCGTGAAACGGTGGGCACCGGGGAGCTGTTTTTT. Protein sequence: CASTRETVGTGELFF. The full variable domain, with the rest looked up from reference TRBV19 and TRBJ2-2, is DGGITQSPKYLFRKEGQNVTLSCEQNLNHDAMYWYRQDPGQGLRLIYYSQIVNDFQKGDIAEGYSVSREKKESFPLTVTSAQKNPTAFYLCASTRETVGTGELFFGEGSRLTVL.

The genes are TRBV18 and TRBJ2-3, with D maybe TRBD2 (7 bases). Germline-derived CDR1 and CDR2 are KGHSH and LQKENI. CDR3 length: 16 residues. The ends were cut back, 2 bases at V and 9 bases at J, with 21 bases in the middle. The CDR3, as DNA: TGTGCCAGCTCACCAGTTGCGGGGGCCCCCGCCGGGACGCAGTATTTT. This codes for CASSPVAGAPAGTQYF. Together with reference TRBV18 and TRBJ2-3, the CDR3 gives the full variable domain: NAGVMQNPRHLVRRRGQEARLRCSPMKGHSHVYWYRQLPEEGLKFMVYLQKENIIDESGMPKERFSAEFPKEGPSILRIQQVVRGDSAAYFCASSPVAGAPAGTQYFGPGTRLTVL.

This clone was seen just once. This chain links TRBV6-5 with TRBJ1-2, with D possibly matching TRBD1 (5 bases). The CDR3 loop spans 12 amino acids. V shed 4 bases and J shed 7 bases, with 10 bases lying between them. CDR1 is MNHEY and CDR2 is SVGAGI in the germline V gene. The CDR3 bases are TGTGCCAGCAGTTCTCGGGGGTTTGGCTACACCTTC. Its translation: CASSSRGFGYTF.

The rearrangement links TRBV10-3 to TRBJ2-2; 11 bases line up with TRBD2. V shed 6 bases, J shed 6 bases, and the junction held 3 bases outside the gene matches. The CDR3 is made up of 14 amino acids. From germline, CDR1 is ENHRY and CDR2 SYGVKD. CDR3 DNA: TGTGCCATCAGCACTAGCGGGGGCGCCGGGGAGCTGTTTTTT. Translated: CAISTSGGAGELFF.

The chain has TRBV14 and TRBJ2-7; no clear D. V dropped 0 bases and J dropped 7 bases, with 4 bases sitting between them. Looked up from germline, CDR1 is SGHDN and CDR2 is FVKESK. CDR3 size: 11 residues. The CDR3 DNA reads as TGTGCCAGCAGCCAAGAGGTAGAGCAGTACTTC. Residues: CASSQEVEQYF.